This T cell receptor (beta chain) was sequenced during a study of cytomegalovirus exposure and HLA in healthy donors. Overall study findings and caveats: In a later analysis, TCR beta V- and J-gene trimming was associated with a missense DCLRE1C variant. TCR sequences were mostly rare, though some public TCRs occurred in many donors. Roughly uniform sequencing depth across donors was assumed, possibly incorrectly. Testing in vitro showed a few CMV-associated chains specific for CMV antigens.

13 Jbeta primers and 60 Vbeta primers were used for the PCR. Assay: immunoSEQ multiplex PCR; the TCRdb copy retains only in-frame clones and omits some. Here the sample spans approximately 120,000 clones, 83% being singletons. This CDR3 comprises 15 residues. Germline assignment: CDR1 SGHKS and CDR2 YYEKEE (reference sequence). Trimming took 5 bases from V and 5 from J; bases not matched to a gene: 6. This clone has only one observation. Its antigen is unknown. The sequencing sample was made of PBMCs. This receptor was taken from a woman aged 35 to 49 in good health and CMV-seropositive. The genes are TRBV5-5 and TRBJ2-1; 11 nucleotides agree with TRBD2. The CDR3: CASSLLAGDHNEQFF. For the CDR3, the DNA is TGTGCCAGCAGTCTACTAGCGGGAGACCACAATGAGCAGTTCTTC.